This T cell receptor (beta chain) stems from a study of T cell repertoires in cytomegalovirus infection. This clonotype has just a few counts. Antigen: not known. CDR1 and CDR2 from the germline V gene are MDHEN and SYDVKM. V was trimmed by 5 bases and J by 0 bases, leaving 23 bases between them. This CDR3 spans 19 amino acids. TCRdb processed the reads anew with MiXCR; each CDR3 protein has one entry. The data show 550,000 to 700,000 distinct CDR3 sequences, under 45% seen once. The chain uses TRBV28 and TRBJ2-1; the D gene could be TRBD1 or TRBD2 (6 bases each). Sequencing used cultured PBMCs, obtained from culture after CMV antigen stimulation. The source of this sequence is a human donor in good health (CMV status not recorded). Some clones in this sample may be carry-over from other donors' samples. DNA for the CDR3: TGTGCCAGCAGTGCCCACTTGAGGGGGGTTATTCGCTCCTACAATGAGCAGTTCTTC. It encodes CASSAHLRGVIRSYNEQFF.